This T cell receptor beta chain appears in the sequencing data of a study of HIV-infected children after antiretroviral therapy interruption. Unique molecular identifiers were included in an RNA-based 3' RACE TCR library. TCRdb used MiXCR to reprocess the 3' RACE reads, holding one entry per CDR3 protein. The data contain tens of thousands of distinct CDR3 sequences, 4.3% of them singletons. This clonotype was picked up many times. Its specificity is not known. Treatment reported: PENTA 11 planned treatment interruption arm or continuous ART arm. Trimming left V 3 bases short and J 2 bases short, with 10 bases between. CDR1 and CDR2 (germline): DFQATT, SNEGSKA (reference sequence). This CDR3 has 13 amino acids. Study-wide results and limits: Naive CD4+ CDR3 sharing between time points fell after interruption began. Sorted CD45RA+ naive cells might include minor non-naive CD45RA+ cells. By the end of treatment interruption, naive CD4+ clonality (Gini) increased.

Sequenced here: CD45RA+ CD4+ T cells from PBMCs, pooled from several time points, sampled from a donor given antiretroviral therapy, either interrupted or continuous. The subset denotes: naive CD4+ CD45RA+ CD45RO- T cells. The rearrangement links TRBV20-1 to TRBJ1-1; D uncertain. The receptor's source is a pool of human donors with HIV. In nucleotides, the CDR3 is TGCAGTGCTAGCTGGGAGTTTAACACTGAAGCTTTCTTT. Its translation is CSASWEFNTEAFF.